This T cell receptor (beta chain) was sequenced during a study of blood T cell repertoires in COVID-19. Looking at the study overall: Researchers got acute and convalescent COVID-19 samples from the United States, Italy and Spain. In each case, the material was cDNA or gDNA derived from T cells, B-cell-depleted T cells, or PBMCs.

Authors' data handling: Using reference gene primer amplification, nucleated cell counts were estimated. Clones were read by immunoSEQ multiplex PCR, and TCRdb kept only the in-frame ones, dropping some. V, J and clone size are taken as reported in that table, and D and trimming were inferred from the DNA itself. The table lists fewer than 85,000 clones, around 67% of them singletons. Material for sequencing was peripheral blood. This TCR was recovered from a human donor with acute or convalescent COVID-19. The donor label of this sample is uncertain.

CDR3 nucleotide sequence: TGCGCCAGCAGCCAAGGAGTAGGGGGCTGGGGGCAAGAGACCCAGTACTTC. Amino acid sequence: CASSQGVGGWGQETQYF. This chain uses TRBV4-3 with TRBJ2-5, with TRBD1 matching 7 bases. The V segment lost 1 base and the J segment 2 bases; nucleotides outside the gene matches: 10. The germline CDR1 and CDR2 sequences are LGHNA and YSLEER. The CDR3 is made up of 17 amino acids.